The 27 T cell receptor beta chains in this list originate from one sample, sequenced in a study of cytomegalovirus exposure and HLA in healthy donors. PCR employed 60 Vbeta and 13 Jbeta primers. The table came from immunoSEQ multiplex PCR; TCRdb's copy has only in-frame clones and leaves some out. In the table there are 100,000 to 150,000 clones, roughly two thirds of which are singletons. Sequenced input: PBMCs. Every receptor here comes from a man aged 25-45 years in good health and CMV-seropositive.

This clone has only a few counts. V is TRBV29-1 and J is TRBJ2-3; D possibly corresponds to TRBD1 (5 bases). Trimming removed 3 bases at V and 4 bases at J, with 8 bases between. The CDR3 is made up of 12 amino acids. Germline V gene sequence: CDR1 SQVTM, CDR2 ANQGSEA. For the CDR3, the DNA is TGCAGCGTTGACGACAGCGCAGATACGCAGTATTTT. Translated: CSVDDSADTQYF.

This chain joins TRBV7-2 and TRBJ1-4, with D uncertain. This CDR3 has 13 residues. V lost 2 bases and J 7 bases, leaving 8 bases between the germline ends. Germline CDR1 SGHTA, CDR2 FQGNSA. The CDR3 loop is CASSLLIFEKLFF. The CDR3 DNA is TGTGCCAGCAGCTTATTAATTTTTGAAAAACTGTTTTTT.

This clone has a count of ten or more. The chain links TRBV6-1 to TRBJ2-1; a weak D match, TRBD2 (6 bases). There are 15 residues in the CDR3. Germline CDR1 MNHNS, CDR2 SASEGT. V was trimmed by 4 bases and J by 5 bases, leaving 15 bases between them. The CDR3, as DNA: TGTGCCAGCAGTGTGGACCCCGCGGGAAACAATGAGCAGTTCTTC. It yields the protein CASSVDPAGNNEQFF.

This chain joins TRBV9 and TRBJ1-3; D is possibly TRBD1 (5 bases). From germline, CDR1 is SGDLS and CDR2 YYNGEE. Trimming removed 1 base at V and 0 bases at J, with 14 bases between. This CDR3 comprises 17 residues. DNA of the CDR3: TGTGCCAGCAGCGTAAGCGGGGCCCCGAACTCTGGAAACACCATATATTTT. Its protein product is CASSVSGAPNSGNTIYF.

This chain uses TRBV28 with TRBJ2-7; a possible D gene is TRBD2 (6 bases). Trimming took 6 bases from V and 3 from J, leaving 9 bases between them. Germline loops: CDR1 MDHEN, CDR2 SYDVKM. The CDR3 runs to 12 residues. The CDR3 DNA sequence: TGTGCCAGCAGAACTAGCAGCTACGAGCAGTACTTC. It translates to CASRTSSYEQYF.

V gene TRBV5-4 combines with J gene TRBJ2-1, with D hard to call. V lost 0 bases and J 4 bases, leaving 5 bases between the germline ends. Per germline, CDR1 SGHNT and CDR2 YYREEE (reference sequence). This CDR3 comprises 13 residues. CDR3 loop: CASSLGEYNEQFF. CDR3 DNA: TGTGCCAGCAGCTTGGGTGAGTACAATGAGCAGTTCTTC.

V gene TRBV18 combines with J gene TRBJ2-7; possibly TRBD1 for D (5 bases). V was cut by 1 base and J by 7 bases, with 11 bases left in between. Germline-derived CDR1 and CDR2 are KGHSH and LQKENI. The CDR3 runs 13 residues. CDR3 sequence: CASSPLVREEQYF. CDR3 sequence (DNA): TGTGCCAGCTCACCACTGGTCAGGGAAGAGCAGTACTTC. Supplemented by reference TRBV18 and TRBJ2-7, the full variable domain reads NAGVMQNPRHLVRRRGQEARLRCSPMKGHSHVYWYRQLPEEGLKFMVYLQKENIIDESGMPKERFSAEFPKEGPSILRIQQVVRGDSAAYFCASSPLVREEQYFGPGTRLTVT.

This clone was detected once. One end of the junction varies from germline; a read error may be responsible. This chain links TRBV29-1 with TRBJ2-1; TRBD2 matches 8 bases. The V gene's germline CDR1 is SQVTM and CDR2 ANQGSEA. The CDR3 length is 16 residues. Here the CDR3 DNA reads TGCAGCGTAGAAGGGGACCGGGAGGGCCACTACAATGAGCAGTTCTTC. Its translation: CSVEGDREGHYNEQFF.

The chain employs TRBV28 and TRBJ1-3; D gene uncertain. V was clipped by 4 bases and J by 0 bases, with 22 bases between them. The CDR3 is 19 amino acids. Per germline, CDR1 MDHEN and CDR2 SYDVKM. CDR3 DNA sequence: TGTGCCAGCAGTTCGTTCAGCGCGGGTGGGTGGGTCTCTGGAAACACCATATATTTT. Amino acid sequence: CASSSFSAGGWVSGNTIYF.

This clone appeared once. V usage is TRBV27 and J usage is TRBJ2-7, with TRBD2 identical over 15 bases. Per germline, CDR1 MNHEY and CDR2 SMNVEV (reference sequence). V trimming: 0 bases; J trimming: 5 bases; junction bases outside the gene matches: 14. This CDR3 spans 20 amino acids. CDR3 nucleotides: TGTGCCAGCAGTTTATCAGGGACTAGCGGGAGGTTTGGGCCTTCGGACGAGCAGTACTTC. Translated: CASSLSGTSGRFGPSDEQYF.

This chain's CDR3 is CASSLQSGLKGNQPQHF. The CDR3 coding sequence is TGTGCCAGCAGCTTACAATCGGGGTTGAAGGGCAATCAGCCCCAGCATTTT. V and J are TRBV7-2 and TRBJ1-5; no reliable D call. This CDR3 spans 17 amino acids. Trimming stripped 2 bases from V and 2 bases from J, with 16 bases between. The germline V gene encodes CDR1 SGHTA and CDR2 FQGNSA.

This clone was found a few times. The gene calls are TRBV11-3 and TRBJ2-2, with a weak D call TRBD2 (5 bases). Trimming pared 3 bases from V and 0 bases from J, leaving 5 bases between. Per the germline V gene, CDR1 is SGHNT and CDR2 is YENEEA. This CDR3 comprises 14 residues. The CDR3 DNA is TGTGCCAGCAGCTTGAGGGCGAACACCGGGGAGCTGTTTTTT. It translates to CASSLRANTGELFF.

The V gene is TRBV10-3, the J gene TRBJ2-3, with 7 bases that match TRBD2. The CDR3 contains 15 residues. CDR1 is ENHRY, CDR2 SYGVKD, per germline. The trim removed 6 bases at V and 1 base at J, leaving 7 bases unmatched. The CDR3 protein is CAIRSGAGGTDTQYF. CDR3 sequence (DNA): TGTGCCATCAGGTCCGGGGCGGGAGGCACAGATACGCAGTATTTT.

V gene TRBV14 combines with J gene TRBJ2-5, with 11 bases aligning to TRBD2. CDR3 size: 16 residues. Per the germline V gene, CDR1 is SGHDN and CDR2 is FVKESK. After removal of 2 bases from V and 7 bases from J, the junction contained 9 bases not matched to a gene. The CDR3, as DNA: TGTGCCAGCAGCCAACTGCTAGCGGGAGGATTTGGGACCCAGTACTTC. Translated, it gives CASSQLLAGGFGTQYF.

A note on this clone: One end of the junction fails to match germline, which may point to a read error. The CDR3 bases are TGCGCCAGCAGGCCCCGGGTGGGGGGGTCGCAGCAGTACTTC. Residues: CASRPRVGGSQQYF. This chain uses TRBV2 with TRBJ2-7; 7 positions match TRBD2. The CDR3 is 14 amino acids. Germline loops: CDR1 SNHLY, CDR2 FYNNEI.

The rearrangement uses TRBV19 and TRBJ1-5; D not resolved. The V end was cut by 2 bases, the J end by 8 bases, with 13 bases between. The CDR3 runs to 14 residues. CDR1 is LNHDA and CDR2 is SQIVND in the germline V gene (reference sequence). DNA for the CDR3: TGTGCCAGTAGTATATGGCTGGTTTATGAGCCCCAGCATTTT. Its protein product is CASSIWLVYEPQHF.

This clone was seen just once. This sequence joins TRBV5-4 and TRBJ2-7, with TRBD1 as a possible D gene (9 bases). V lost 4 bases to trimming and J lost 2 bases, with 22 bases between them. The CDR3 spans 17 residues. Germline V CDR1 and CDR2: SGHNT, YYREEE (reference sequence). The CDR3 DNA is TGTGCCAGCAGCAAGAGTATAGCGGGACAGGGTACCTACGAGCAGTACTTC. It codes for CASSKSIAGQGTYEQYF.

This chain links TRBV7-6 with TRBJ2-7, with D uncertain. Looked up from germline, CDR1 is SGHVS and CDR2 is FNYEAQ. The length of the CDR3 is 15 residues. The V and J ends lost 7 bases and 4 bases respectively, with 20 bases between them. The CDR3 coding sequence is TGTGCCAGCAAACCTATGACTGGAGACGGATACGAGCAGTACTTC. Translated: CASKPMTGDGYEQYF.

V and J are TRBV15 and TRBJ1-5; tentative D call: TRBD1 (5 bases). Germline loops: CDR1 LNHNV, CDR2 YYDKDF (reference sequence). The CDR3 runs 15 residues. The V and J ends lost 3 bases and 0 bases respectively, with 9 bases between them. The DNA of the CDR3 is TGTGCCACCAGCAGGGGGCAGTATAGCAATCAGCCCCAGCATTTT. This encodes CATSRGQYSNQPQHF. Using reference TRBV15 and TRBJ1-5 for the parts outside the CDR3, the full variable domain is DAMVIQNPRYQVTQFGKPVTLSCSQTLNHNVMYWYQQKSSQAPKLLFHYYDKDFNNEADTPDNFQSRRPNTSFCFLDIRSPGLGDTAMYLCATSRGQYSNQPQHFGDGTRLSIL.

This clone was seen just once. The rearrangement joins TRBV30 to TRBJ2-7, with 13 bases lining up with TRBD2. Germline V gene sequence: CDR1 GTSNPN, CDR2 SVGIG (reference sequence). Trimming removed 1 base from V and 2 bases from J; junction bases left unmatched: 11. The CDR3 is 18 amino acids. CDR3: CAWSDPGLAGIHTYEQYF. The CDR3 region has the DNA TGTGCCTGGAGTGATCCGGGACTAGCGGGAATTCATACCTACGAGCAGTACTTC. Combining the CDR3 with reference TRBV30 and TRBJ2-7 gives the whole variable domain SQTIHQWPATLVQPVGSPLSLECTVEGTSNPNLYWYRQAAGRGLQLLFYSVGIGQISSEVPQNLSASRPQDRQFILSSKKLLLSDSGFYLCAWSDPGLAGIHTYEQYFGPGTRLTVT.

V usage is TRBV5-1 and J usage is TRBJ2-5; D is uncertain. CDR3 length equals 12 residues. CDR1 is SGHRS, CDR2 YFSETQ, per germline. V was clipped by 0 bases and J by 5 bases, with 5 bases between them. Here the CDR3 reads CASSLAMETQYF. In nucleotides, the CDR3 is TGCGCCAGCAGCTTGGCTATGGAGACCCAGTACTTC.

The CDR3 DNA reads as TGTGCCAGCAGTGAAGCGGGGGGAAAGACTGAAGCTTTCTTT. Translation: CASSEAGGKTEAFF. This chain joins TRBV2 and TRBJ1-1, with D maybe TRBD1 (5 bases). V was shortened by 0 bases and J by 5 bases, with 10 bases between the two germline ends. Germline V gives CDR1 SNHLY, CDR2 FYNNEI. This CDR3 has 14 amino acids.

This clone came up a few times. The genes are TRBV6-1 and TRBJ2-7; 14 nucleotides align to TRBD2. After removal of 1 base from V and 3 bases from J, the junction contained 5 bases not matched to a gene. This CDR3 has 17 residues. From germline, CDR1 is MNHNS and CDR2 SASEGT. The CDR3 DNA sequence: TGTGCCAGCAGTGAAGGGGGACTAGCGGGAGACGGCTACGAGCAGTACTTC. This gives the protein CASSEGGLAGDGYEQYF.

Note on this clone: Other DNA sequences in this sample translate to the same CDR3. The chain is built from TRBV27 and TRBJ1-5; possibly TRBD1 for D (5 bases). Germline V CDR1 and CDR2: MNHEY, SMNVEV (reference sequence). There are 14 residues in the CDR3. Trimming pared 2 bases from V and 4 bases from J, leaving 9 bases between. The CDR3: CASSLNGGNQPQHF. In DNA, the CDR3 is TGTGCCAGCAGTTTAAACGGGGGGAATCAGCCCCAGCATTTT.

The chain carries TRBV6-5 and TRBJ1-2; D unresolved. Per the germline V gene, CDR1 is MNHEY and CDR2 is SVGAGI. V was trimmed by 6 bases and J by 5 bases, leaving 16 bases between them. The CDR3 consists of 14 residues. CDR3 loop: CASSSDTRSYGYTF. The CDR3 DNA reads TGTGCCAGCAGCTCAGACACGCGATCATATGGCTACACCTTC.

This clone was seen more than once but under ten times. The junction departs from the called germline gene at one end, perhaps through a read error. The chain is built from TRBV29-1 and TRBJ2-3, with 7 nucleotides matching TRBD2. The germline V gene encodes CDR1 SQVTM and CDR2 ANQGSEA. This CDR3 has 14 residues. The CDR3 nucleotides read TGCAGCGTGATGACCTCGGGTGGAGGGAGGGAAAGGGATTTT. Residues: CSVMTSGGGRERDF.

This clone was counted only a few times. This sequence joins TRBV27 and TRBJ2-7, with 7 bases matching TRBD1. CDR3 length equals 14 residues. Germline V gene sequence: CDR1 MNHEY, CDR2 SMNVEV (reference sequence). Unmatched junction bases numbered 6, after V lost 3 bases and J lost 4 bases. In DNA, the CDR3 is TGTGCCAGCAGTTTCAGGACAGGAGTGTACGAGCAGTACTTC. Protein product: CASSFRTGVYEQYF.